These 19 T cell receptor beta chains came from one sample sequenced in a study of CD8 T cells in ankylosing spondylitis. Via MiXCR, TCRdb re-called the 5' RACE reads, giving one row per CDR3 protein. The data show about 130,000 distinct CDR3 sequences, 9.3% seen once. The source material was blood, either unsorted or a sorted T cell fraction (not recorded which). These receptor sequences come from a male donor with ankylosing spondylitis or in good health (not recorded which).

The chain has TRBV15 and TRBJ2-7, with D uncertain. CDR1 LNHNV and CDR2 YYDKDF come from the germline V gene (reference sequence). The CDR3 covers 15 residues. Trimming stripped 0 bases from V and 2 bases from J, with 11 bases between. CDR3 sequence (DNA): TGTGCCACCAGCAGAGATCAGGCCTCCCCCTACGAGCAGTACTTC. This translates into CATSRDQASPYEQYF.

The sample holds a few counts of this clonotype. The gene calls are TRBV7-9 and TRBJ2-7, with 11 bases identical to TRBD2. Germline lookup yields CDR1 SEHNR and CDR2 FQNEAQ (reference sequence). V lost 3 bases and J lost 5; bases outside the gene matches: 9. This CDR3 has 16 residues. Written as DNA, the CDR3 is TGTGCCAGCAGCTTTCCCTCACTAGCGGGAGACCACGAGCAGTACTTC. Translation gives CASSFPSLAGDHEQYF.

This clonotype was detected many times. The rearrangement uses TRBV12-3 or TRBV12-4 and TRBJ1-1; D unresolved. The CDR3 is made up of 12 amino acids. V lost 5 bases and J 2 bases, leaving 6 bases between the germline ends. In DNA, the CDR3 is TGTGCCAGCAGTAGAGACAACACTGAAGCTTTCTTT. Protein: CASSRDNTEAFF.

The chain recombines TRBV12-3 or TRBV12-4 with TRBJ1-2; tentatively, D is TRBD1 (6 bases). The germline V and J ends were trimmed by 5 bases and 3 bases, with 10 bases remaining between them. The CDR3 totals 13 residues. The CDR3 region has the DNA TGTGCCAGCAGTGCCCACAGGGACTATGGCTACACCTTC. Translation: CASSAHRDYGYTF.

This clonotype was detected many times. This rearrangement joins TRBV5-1 to TRBJ2-2; TRBD1 is a possible D gene (5 bases). Per the germline V gene, CDR1 is SGHRS and CDR2 is YFSETQ. The CDR3 totals 15 residues. Trimming stripped 6 bases from V and 0 bases from J, with 12 bases between. This chain's CDR3 is CASMESRANTGELFF. The CDR3 bases are TGCGCCAGCATGGAGAGCAGGGCGAACACCGGGGAGCTGTTTTTT.

The chain joins TRBV20-1 to TRBJ1-1; maybe TRBD1 (6 bases). There are 14 residues in the CDR3. Deletions cut 5 bases from V and 1 base from J, with 14 bases between. CDR1 DFQATT and CDR2 SNEGSKA come from the germline V gene (reference sequence). CDR3 sequence: CSARSWTANTEAFF. Written as DNA, the CDR3 is TGCAGTGCTCGCTCATGGACAGCGAACACTGAAGCTTTCTTT.

This clonotype was detected many times. The chain links TRBV27 to TRBJ2-3; 7 bases line up with TRBD2. CDR1 is MNHEY and CDR2 is SMNVEV in the germline V gene (reference sequence). This CDR3 contains 15 residues. V lost 3 bases, J lost 8 bases, and 11 bases stayed unmatched. CDR3 residues: CASSFGGGPFGTQYF. In DNA form, the CDR3 reads TGTGCCAGCAGTTTCGGGGGAGGGCCGTTTGGTACGCAGTATTTT.

This clonotype showed up many times. This chain connects TRBV12-3 or TRBV12-4 to TRBJ2-2, with 13 bases that match TRBD2. The CDR3 runs to 16 residues. Trimming cost V 5 bases and J 3 bases; bases outside gene matches: 3. The CDR3: CASSRTSGSDTGELFF. The CDR3 region has the DNA TGTGCCAGCAGTCGGACTAGCGGGAGTGACACCGGGGAGCTGTTTTTT.

Many counts were recorded for this clonotype. J is TRBJ2-5 and V is TRBV10-3; 8 bases map to TRBD1. The V gene's germline CDR1 is ENHRY and CDR2 SYGVKD. The CDR3 length is 14 residues. Trimming removed 6 bases from V and 6 bases from J; junction bases left unmatched: 9. The CDR3 loop reads CAISSGQGGKTQYF. The CDR3 bases are TGTGCCATCAGCTCTGGACAGGGAGGAAAGACCCAGTACTTC.

This clonotype has at least ten counts. J is TRBJ1-2 and V is TRBV6-1; maybe TRBD1 (5 bases). CDR3 length: 15 residues. Germline assignment: CDR1 MNHNS and CDR2 SASEGT. Trimming took 6 bases from V and 4 from J, leaving 18 bases between them. For the CDR3, the DNA is TGTGCCAGCAGCCCGGGACGGCCGACCTCCTATGGCTACACCTTC. Translation gives CASSPGRPTSYGYTF.

V and J are TRBV20-1 and TRBJ2-7; 7 nucleotides agree with TRBD2. Germline V lookup: CDR1 DFQATT, CDR2 SNEGSKA (reference sequence). Trimming cost V 6 bases and J 0 bases; bases outside gene matches: 8. CDR3 length: 14 amino acids. The CDR3 here is CSAEASGISYEQYF. CDR3 nucleotide sequence: TGCAGTGCGGAGGCTAGCGGAATCTCCTACGAGCAGTACTTC.

In its sample, this clonotype was seen many times. The CDR3 nucleotides are TGTGCCAGCAGCTTGAGGTCGGCCGGTTGGCGCTTCGAGCAGTACTTC. Amino acids: CASSLRSAGWRFEQYF. The chain has TRBV5-8 and TRBJ2-7, with D unresolved. The V and J ends lost 1 base and 6 bases respectively, with 20 bases between them. The CDR3 extends over 16 amino acids. Germline assignment: CDR1 SGHTS and CDR2 YDEGEE.

The table lists this clonotype with many counts. This sequence joins TRBV20-1 and TRBJ2-7, with D hard to call. V was pared by 7 bases and J by 0 bases, with 13 bases between. Germline V gives CDR1 DFQATT, CDR2 SNEGSKA (reference sequence). CDR3 length equals 13 residues. In nucleotides, the CDR3 is TGCAGTGTCGGCGGAAGAAGCTCCTACGAGCAGTACTTC. It encodes CSVGGRSSYEQYF.

This clonotype was seen a few times. The chain employs TRBV4-2 and TRBJ2-7; D assignment may be TRBD1 or TRBD2 (5 bases each). This CDR3 spans 14 amino acids. V was pared by 4 bases and J by 2 bases, with 12 bases between. Germline lookup yields CDR1 LGHNA and CDR2 YNFKEQ. CDR3 in DNA: TGTGCCAGCAGCCTCCGGGACGAAGCCTACGAGCAGTACTTC. This codes for CASSLRDEAYEQYF.

This clonotype has at least ten counts. The J gene is TRBJ2-1, the V gene TRBV7-9; D is undetermined. Germline CDR1 is SEHNR and CDR2 is FQNEAQ (reference sequence). This CDR3 is built from 13 residues. Trimming stripped 5 bases from V and 4 bases from J, with 9 bases between. The CDR3 coding sequence is TGTGCCAGCAGCGGGCTAGTTTACAATGAGCAGTTCTTC. This translates into CASSGLVYNEQFF.

This clonotype has ten or more counts. The J gene is TRBJ2-3, the V gene TRBV27, with D possibly being TRBD2 (6 bases). The CDR3 is made up of 20 amino acids. Trimming cost V 3 bases and J 5 bases, with 30 bases left between them. Germline V lookup: CDR1 MNHEY, CDR2 SMNVEV (reference sequence). The CDR3 sequence: CASSFRRGLLSLPGGDTQYF. The CDR3 nucleotides read TGTGCCAGCAGTTTTAGGCGGGGCCTGCTGAGTCTCCCGGGCGGAGATACGCAGTATTTT.

This clonotype occurred many times. This chain connects TRBV6-1 to TRBJ2-7; 8 bases match TRBD1. V shed 5 bases, J shed 7 bases, and the junction held 10 bases outside the gene matches. Germline V lookup: CDR1 MNHNS, CDR2 SASEGT. CDR3 size: 14 residues. The CDR3 DNA reads TGTGCCAGCAGTCGGACAGGGACTCAACCAGAGCAGTACTTC. This encodes CASSRTGTQPEQYF.

There are many counts of this clonotype. This chain uses TRBV12-3 or TRBV12-4 with TRBJ1-2, with unresolved D. CDR3 length equals 13 residues. Trimming removed 3 bases at V and 4 bases at J, with 9 bases between. The CDR3 bases are TGTGCCAGCAGTTTGGTACTGATCTATGGCTACACCTTC. Protein sequence: CASSLVLIYGYTF.

This clonotype was observed many times. The chain links TRBV7-2 to TRBJ2-1; tentative D call: TRBD2 (5 bases). The CDR3 consists of 14 residues. V was cut by 5 bases and J by 5 bases, with 13 bases left in between. Germline-derived CDR1 and CDR2 are SGHTA and FQGNSA. CDR3 sequence reads: CASSPQPGNNEQFF. DNA for the CDR3: TGTGCCAGCAGCCCACAACCGGGAAACAATGAGCAGTTCTTC. The complete variable domain, with remaining parts taken from reference TRBV7-2 and TRBJ2-1, reads GAGVSQSPSNKVTEKGKDVELRCDPISGHTALYWYRQSLGQGLEFLIYFQGNSAPDKSGLPSDRFSAERTGGSVSTLTIQRTQQEDSAVYLCASSPQPGNNEQFFGPGTRLTVL.